This TCR beta chain is from a study of blood T cell repertoires in COVID-19. Study-wide background: Spain, Italy and the United States supplied samples that represented acute and convalescent COVID-19. The analysed material was cDNA or gDNA that came from T cells, B-cell-depleted T cells, or PBMCs.

The trim removed 1 base at V and 1 base at J, leaving 2 bases unmatched. CDR1 is SSHAT and CDR2 is FNYEAQ in the germline V gene (reference sequence). CDR3 size: 16 residues. Data came from immunoSEQ multiplex PCR; TCRdb stores just in-frame clones and leaves some out. The top ten hold approximately 1.5% of the sample, which has 80,000 to 100,000 clones, approximately 90% seen once. The chain carries TRBV7-7 and TRBJ2-1; 9 bases match TRBD2. Sequenced input: peripheral blood. This TCR was recovered from a man in his sixties with acute or convalescent COVID-19. The CDR3 DNA sequence: TGTGCCAGCAGCTTAGTAGCGGGGGCATCCTACAATGAGCAGTTCTTC. Its protein is CASSLVAGASYNEQFF.